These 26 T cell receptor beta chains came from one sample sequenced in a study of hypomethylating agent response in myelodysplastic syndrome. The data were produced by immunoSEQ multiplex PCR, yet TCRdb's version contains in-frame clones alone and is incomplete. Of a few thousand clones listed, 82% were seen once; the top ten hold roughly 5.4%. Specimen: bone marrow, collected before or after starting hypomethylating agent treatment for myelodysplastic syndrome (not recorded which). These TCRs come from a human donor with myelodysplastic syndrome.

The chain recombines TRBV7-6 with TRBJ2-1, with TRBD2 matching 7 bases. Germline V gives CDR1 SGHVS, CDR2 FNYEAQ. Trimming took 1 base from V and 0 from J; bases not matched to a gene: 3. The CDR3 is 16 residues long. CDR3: CASSLEGGGSYNEQFF. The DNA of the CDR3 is TGTGCCAGCAGCTTAGAAGGCGGGGGCTCCTACAATGAGCAGTTCTTC.

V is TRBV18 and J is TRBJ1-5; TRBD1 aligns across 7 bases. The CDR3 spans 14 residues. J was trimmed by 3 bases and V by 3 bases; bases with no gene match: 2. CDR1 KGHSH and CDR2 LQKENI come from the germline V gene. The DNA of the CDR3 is TGTGCCAGCTCACCTGGACAGGTCAATCAGCCCCAGCATTTT. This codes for CASSPGQVNQPQHF.

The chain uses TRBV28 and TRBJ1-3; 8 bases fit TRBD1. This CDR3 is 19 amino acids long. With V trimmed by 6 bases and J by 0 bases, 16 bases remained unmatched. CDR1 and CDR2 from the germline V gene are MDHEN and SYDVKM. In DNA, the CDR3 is TGTGCCAGCAGGGGACCGGGACAGGCCAAAAGGGGCTCTGGAAACACCATATATTTT. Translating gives CASRGPGQAKRGSGNTIYF.

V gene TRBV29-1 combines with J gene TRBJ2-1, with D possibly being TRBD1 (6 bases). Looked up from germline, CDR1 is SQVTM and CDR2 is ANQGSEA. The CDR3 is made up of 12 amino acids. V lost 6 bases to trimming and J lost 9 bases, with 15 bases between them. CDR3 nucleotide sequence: TGCAGCGTGTACTCAGGGGCAGGTGAGCAGTTCTTC. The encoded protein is CSVYSGAGEQFF.

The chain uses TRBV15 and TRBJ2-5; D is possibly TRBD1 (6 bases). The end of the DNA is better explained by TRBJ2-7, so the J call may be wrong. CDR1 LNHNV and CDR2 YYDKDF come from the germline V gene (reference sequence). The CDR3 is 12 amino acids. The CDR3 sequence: CATSGQSYEQYF. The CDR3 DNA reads TGTGCCACCAGCGGACAGTCCTACGAGCAGTACTTC.

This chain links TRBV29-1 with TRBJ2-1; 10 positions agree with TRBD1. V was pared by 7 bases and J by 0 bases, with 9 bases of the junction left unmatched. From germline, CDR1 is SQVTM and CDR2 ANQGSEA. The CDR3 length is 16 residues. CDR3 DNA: TGCAGCGCCAGACAGGGGGCTATGCCCTCCTACAATGAGCAGTTCTTC. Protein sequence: CSARQGAMPSYNEQFF.

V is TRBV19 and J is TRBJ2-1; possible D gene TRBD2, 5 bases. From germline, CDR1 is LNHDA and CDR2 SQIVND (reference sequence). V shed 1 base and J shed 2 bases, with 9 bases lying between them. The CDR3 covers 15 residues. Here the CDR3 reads CASSIAGNTYNEQFF. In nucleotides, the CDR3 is TGTGCCAGTAGTATAGCGGGGAACACCTACAATGAGCAGTTCTTC.

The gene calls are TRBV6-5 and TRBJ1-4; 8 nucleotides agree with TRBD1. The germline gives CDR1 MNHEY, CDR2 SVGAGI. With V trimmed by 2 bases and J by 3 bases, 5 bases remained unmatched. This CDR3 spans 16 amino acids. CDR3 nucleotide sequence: TGTGCCAGCAGTTACAATACAGGGGGGGCTAATGAAAAACTGTTTTTT. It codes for CASSYNTGGANEKLFF.

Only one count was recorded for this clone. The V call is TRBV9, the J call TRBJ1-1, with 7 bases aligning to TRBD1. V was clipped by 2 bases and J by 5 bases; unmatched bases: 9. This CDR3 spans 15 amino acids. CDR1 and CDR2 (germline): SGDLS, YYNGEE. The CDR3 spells CASSVEQGIGTEAFF. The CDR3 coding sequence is TGTGCCAGCAGCGTGGAACAGGGGATTGGGACTGAAGCTTTCTTT.

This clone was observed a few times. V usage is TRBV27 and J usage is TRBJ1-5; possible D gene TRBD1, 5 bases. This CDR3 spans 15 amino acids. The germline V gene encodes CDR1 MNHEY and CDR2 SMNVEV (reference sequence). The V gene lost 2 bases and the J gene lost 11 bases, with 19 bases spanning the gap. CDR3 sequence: CASSLGRGPGWAQHF. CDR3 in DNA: TGTGCCAGCAGTTTAGGAAGGGGTCCTGGATGGGCCCAGCATTTT.

CDR3 coding DNA: TGTGCCAGTAGTATATTGTCGGCCGGTGGACTAGCGAACTCCTACGAGCAGTACTTC. It specifies CASSILSAGGLANSYEQYF. The chain couples TRBV19 to TRBJ2-7; 9 nucleotides align to TRBD2. After removal of 2 bases from V and 0 bases from J, the junction contained 14 bases not matched to a gene. The CDR3 has 19 amino acids. Germline CDR1 is LNHDA and CDR2 is SQIVND (reference sequence). Full variable domain (remainder filled in from reference TRBV19 and TRBJ2-7): DGGITQSPKYLFRKEGQNVTLSCEQNLNHDAMYWYRQDPGQGLRLIYYSQIVNDFQKGDIAEGYSVSREKKESFPLTVTSAQKNPTAFYLCASSILSAGGLANSYEQYFGPGTRLTVT.

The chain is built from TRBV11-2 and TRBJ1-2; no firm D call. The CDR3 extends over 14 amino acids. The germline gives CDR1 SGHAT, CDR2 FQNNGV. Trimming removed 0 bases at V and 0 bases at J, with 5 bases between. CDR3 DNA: TGTGCCAGCAGCTTAGAACGGGCTAACTATGGCTACACCTTC. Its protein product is CASSLERANYGYTF.

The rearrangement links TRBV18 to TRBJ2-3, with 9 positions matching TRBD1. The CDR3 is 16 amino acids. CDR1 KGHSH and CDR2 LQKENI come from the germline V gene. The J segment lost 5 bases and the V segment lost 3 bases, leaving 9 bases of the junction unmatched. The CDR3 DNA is TGTGCCAGCTCACCGGGAACAGGGGGCATTGGAGATACGCAGTATTTT. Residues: CASSPGTGGIGDTQYF.

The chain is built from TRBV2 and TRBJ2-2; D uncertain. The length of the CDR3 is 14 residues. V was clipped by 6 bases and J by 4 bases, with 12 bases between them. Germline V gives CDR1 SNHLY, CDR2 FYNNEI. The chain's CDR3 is CASRPDGPTGELFF. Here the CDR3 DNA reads TGTGCCAGCAGACCCGACGGACCCACCGGGGAGCTGTTTTTT.

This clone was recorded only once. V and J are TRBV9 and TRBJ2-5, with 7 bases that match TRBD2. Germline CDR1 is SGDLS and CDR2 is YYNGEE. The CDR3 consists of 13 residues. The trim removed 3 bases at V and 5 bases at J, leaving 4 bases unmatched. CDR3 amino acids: CASSAQGGETQYF. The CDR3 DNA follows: TGTGCCAGCAGCGCCCAGGGAGGGGAGACCCAGTACTTC. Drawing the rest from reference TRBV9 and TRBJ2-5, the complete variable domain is DSGVTQTPKHLITATGQRVTLRCSPRSGDLSVYWYQQSLDQGLQFLIQYYNGEERAKGNILERFSAQQFPDLHSELNLSSLELGDSALYFCASSAQGGETQYFGPGTRLLVL.

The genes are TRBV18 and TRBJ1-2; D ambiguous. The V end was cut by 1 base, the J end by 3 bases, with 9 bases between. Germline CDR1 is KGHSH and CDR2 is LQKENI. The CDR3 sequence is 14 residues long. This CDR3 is CASSPRSSDYGYTF. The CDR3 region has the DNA TGTGCCAGCTCACCACGGTCATCTGACTATGGCTACACCTTC.

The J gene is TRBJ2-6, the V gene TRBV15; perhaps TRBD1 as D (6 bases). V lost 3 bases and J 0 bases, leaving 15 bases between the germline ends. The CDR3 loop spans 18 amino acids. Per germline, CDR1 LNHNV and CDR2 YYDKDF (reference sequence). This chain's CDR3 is CATSRDFRGFSGANVLTF. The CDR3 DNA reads TGTGCCACCAGCAGGGACTTCAGGGGCTTCTCTGGGGCCAACGTCCTGACTTTC. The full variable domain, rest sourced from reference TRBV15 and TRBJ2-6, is DAMVIQNPRYQVTQFGKPVTLSCSQTLNHNVMYWYQQKSSQAPKLLFHYYDKDFNNEADTPDNFQSRRPNTSFCFLDIRSPGLGDTAMYLCATSRDFRGFSGANVLTFGAGSRLTVL.

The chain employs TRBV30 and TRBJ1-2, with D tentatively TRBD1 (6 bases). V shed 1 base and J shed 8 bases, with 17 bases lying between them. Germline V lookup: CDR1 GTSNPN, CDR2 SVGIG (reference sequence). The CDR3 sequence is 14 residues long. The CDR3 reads CAWSATLGGGGYTF. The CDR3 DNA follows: TGTGCCTGGAGTGCCACCCTAGGGGGAGGCGGCTACACCTTC.

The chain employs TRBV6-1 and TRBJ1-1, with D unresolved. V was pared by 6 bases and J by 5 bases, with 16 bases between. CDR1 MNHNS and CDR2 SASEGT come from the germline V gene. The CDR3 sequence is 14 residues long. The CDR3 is CASSRQAGWTEAFF. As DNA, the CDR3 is TGTGCCAGCAGCCGCCAGGCAGGATGGACTGAAGCTTTCTTT.

Here the CDR3 reads CASSDRVGNQPQHF. The CDR3 DNA sequence: TGTGCCAGCAGTGACAGGGTTGGCAATCAGCCCCAGCATTTT. The V gene is TRBV25-1, the J gene TRBJ1-5; TRBD1 might be the D (5 bases). The V gene lost 3 bases and the J gene lost 2 bases, with 8 bases spanning the gap. In germline, CDR1 is MGHDK, CDR2 SYGVNS. The CDR3 has 14 residues. Combining the CDR3 with reference TRBV25-1 and TRBJ1-5 gives the whole variable domain EADIYQTPRYLVIGTGKKITLECSQTMGHDKMYWYQQDPGMELHLIHYSYGVNSTEKGDLSSESTVSRIRTEHFPLTLESARPSHTSQYLCASSDRVGNQPQHFGDGTRLSIL.

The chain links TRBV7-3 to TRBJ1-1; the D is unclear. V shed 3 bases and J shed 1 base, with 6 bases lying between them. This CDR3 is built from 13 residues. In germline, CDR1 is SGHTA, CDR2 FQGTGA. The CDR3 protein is CASSFDSNTEAFF. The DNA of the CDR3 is TGTGCCAGCAGCTTTGATTCGAACACTGAAGCTTTCTTT.

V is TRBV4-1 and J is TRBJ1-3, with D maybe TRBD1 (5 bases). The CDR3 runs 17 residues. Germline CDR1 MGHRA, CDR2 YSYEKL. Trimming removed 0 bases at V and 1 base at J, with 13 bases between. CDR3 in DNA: TGCGCCAGCAGCCAAGAAGGGGAGAGGGGATCTGGAAACACCATATATTTT. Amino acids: CASSQEGERGSGNTIYF.

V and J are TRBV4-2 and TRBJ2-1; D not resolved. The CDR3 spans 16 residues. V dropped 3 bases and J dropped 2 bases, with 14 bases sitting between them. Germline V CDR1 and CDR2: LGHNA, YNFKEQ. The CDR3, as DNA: TGTGCCAGCAGCCAGGCAATCCCGGACCCCTACAATGAGCAGTTCTTC. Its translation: CASSQAIPDPYNEQFF.

CDR3 sequence (DNA): TGTGCCAGCAGTTTTGGGACCGGACGGGGCAATCAGCCCCAGCATTTT. Its translation: CASSFGTGRGNQPQHF. The rearrangement joins TRBV28 to TRBJ1-5; weak D call: TRBD1 (5 bases). The CDR3 sequence is 16 residues long. Trimming removed 3 bases from V and 2 bases from J, with 14 bases in between. Germline CDR1 is MDHEN and CDR2 is SYDVKM.

The CDR3 nucleotides are TGTGCCAGCAGCGCCCTCGGGGGTGGCGGCACTGAAGCTTTCTTT. Protein: CASSALGGGGTEAFF. This chain uses TRBV9 with TRBJ1-1; the D gene is possibly TRBD1 (5 bases). V was trimmed by 3 bases and J by 4 bases, leaving 16 bases between them. There are 15 residues in the CDR3. The V gene's germline CDR1 is SGDLS and CDR2 YYNGEE. Together with reference TRBV9 and TRBJ1-1, the CDR3 gives the full variable domain: DSGVTQTPKHLITATGQRVTLRCSPRSGDLSVYWYQQSLDQGLQFLIQYYNGEERAKGNILERFSAQQFPDLHSELNLSSLELGDSALYFCASSALGGGGTEAFFGQGTRLTVV.

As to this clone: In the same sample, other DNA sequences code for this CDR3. The CDR3: CASSDPADRGSPPTNEKLFF. Here the CDR3 DNA reads TGTGCCAGCAGTGACCCCGCAGACAGGGGAAGCCCCCCAACTAATGAAAAACTGTTTTTT. This chain uses TRBV6-4 with TRBJ1-4; 8 nucleotides match TRBD1. The V gene end was trimmed by 2 bases and the J gene end by 0 bases; junction bases not matched to a gene: 14. Looked up from germline, CDR1 is MRHNA and CDR2 is SNTAGT. CDR3 size: 20 residues.